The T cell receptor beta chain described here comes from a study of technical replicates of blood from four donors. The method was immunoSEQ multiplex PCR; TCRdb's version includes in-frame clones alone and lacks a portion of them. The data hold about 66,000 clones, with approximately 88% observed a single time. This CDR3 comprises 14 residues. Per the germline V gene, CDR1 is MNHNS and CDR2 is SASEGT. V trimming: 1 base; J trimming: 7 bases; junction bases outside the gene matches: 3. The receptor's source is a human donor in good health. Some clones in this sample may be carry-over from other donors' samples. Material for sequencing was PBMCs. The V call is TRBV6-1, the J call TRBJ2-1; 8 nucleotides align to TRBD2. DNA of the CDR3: TGTGCCAGCAGTGAAGGGACTAGCATGAATGAGCAGTTCTTC. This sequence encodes CASSEGTSMNEQFF.